The source of this T cell receptor beta chain is a study of blood T cell repertoires in COVID-19. Study-level background: Acute-phase and convalescent COVID-19 samples originated in the United States, Italy and Spain.

The junction had 5 bases not matched to a gene; V was cut back by 5 bases and J by 2 bases. The CDR3 is 15 residues long. CDR1 and CDR2 from the germline V gene are MRHNA and SNTAGT. Original methodology: Amplified reference gene primers provided the basis for estimating nucleated cell counts. The repertoire was sequenced with immunoSEQ multiplex PCR; TCRdb's copy has only in-frame clones and lacks some. V and J calls and clone size are those listed in that table; D and trimming were worked out from the DNA. This sample has about 39,000 clones; 90% to 95% occur once, and the top ten carry over 2%. V usage is TRBV6-4 and J usage is TRBJ2-1; 8 nucleotides agree with TRBD2. The TCR was taken from a man aged 45-65 years with active COVID-19. Specimen: peripheral blood. CDR3 in DNA: TGTGCCAGCAGTACACAGCGGGGGCCCTACAATGAGCAGTTCTTC. It specifies CASSTQRGPYNEQFF.